This passage covers 10 T cell receptor beta chains from one sample sequenced in a study of CD8 T cells in ankylosing spondylitis (dated by TCRdb to 2017 to 2019). The antigens these receptors bind are not known. What the work shows at the level of the full study, not this receptor alone: Blood from ankylosing spondylitis patients appeared to be characterized by a TCR beta motif made up of several highly homologous amino acid variants.

Library prep was done by 5' RACE. Sequencing used an Illumina HiSeq 2500. TCRdb handled the public reads itself, with Q25 trimming in fastp and clone calling in MiXCR, and kept productive beta chains. Under each unique CDR3 protein, matching rows form one entry showing the most common genes and DNA. The sample table lists 750,000 to 850,000 distinct CDR3 sequences, about 11% of them with a count of one. The ten largest clones take up 0.51% of the sample. The sample taken for sequencing was blood, either unsorted or a sorted T cell fraction (not recorded which). These receptors all come from a male donor with ankylosing spondylitis.

Only a few counts were recorded for this clonotype. The rearrangement joins TRBV10-3 to TRBJ1-2; 8 nucleotides match TRBD1. J lost 6 bases, V lost 4 bases, and 4 bases had no gene match. Germline lookup yields CDR1 ENHRY and CDR2 SYGVKD. The CDR3 has 13 amino acids. CDR3 amino acids: CAISGQGADGYTF. CDR3 bases: TGTGCCATCAGTGGCCAGGGGGCTGATGGCTACACCTTC.

The chain combines TRBV20-1 with TRBJ1-4; tentatively, D is TRBD1 (6 bases). There are 13 residues in the CDR3. Trimming pared 3 bases from V and 12 bases from J, leaving 17 bases between. Germline CDR1 is DFQATT and CDR2 is SNEGSKA (reference sequence). The CDR3: CSASPLGGIQLFF. CDR3 sequence (DNA): TGCAGTGCTAGTCCCCTAGGGGGGATTCAACTGTTTTTT.

Ten or more counts support this clonotype. V is TRBV5-1 and J is TRBJ1-3; D is unresolved. This CDR3 comprises 14 residues. The V gene lost 2 bases and the J gene lost 0 bases, with 6 bases spanning the gap. Germline CDR1 SGHRS, CDR2 YFSETQ. For the CDR3, the DNA is TGCGCCAGCAGCTTTGCCGGCTCTGGAAACACCATATATTTT. It yields the protein CASSFAGSGNTIYF.

This clonotype has only a few counts. V gene TRBV6-2 or TRBV6-3 combines with J gene TRBJ2-6; D not certain. From germline, CDR1 is MNHEY and CDR2 SVGEGT. The CDR3 runs 17 residues. V lost 0 bases to trimming and J lost 0 bases, with 9 bases between them. The CDR3 is CASSYSSPLSGANVLTF. CDR3 in DNA: TGTGCCAGCAGTTACTCTTCCCCCCTCTCTGGGGCCAACGTCCTGACTTTC.

This clonotype was observed a few times. The rearrangement links TRBV20-1 to TRBJ2-3, with D hard to call. The V gene's germline CDR1 is DFQATT and CDR2 SNEGSKA (reference sequence). Deletions cut 2 bases from V and 6 bases from J, with 12 bases between. The CDR3 consists of 13 residues. The CDR3 loop is CSARRMTADTQYF. The CDR3 DNA sequence: TGCAGTGCTAGACGAATGACTGCGGATACGCAGTATTTT.

This clonotype was counted only a few times. The rearrangement uses TRBV10-1 and TRBJ2-2, with no clear D. Germline CDR1 is WNHNN and CDR2 is SYGVQD (reference sequence). The CDR3 is made up of 13 amino acids. V was cut by 2 bases and J by 3 bases, with 4 bases left in between. The CDR3 DNA sequence: TGCGCCAGCAGTGAGCTTCACACCGGGGAGCTGTTTTTT. This gives the protein CASSELHTGELFF.

This clonotype showed up many times. The genes are TRBV29-1 and TRBJ2-7; the D gene could be TRBD1 or TRBD2 (6 bases each). Germline V CDR1 and CDR2: SQVTM, ANQGSEA. This CDR3 contains 13 residues. Trimming took off 3 bases at V and 5 bases at J, with 14 bases between the two ends. Written as DNA, the CDR3 is TGCAGCGTTGATTCCCGAGGGGGGAACGAGCAGTACTTC. It specifies CSVDSRGGNEQYF.

The genes are TRBV2 and TRBJ1-6; the D gene is possibly TRBD1 (6 bases). V lost 8 bases and J 7 bases, leaving 15 bases between the germline ends. This CDR3 comprises 14 residues. Per germline, CDR1 SNHLY and CDR2 FYNNEI. CDR3: CASGDTVWNSPLHF. The CDR3 DNA is TGTGCCAGCGGGGACACCGTATGGAATTCACCCCTCCACTTT.

Written as DNA, the CDR3 is TGCAGCGTTGACAGGGTTTTACCGAACACTGAAGCTTTCTTT. It is translated as CSVDRVLPNTEAFF. The rearrangement joins TRBV29-1 to TRBJ1-1; D perhaps matches TRBD1 (5 bases). The CDR3 is 14 residues long. Germline CDR1 is SQVTM and CDR2 is ANQGSEA. With 3 bases removed from V and 1 base from J, the gap between germline ends came to 12 bases.

This sequence joins TRBV4-2 and TRBJ1-1; D remains ambiguous. V lost 0 bases to trimming and J lost 4 bases, with 12 bases between them. From germline, CDR1 is LGHNA and CDR2 YNFKEQ. CDR3 length: 15 amino acids. CDR3 sequence reads: CASSQDEYSITEAFF. The CDR3 region has the DNA TGTGCCAGCAGCCAAGATGAGTACAGTATCACTGAAGCTTTCTTT.